Given below is one T cell receptor beta chain in context. This entry belongs to a study of blood T cells in healthy people across ages. A sample-barcoded 5' primer and a J-beta primer mix were used in a second PCR of roughly 7 to 11 cycles. Each CDR3 protein gets one entry after TCRdb re-called the 5' RACE reads with MiXCR. The table lists approximately 800,000 distinct CDR3 sequences, more than 50% of them singletons. The CDR3 is made up of 14 amino acids. V shed 10 bases and J 2 bases; nucleotides not matched to a gene: 9. Germline V gives CDR1 ENHRY, CDR2 SYGVKD. The specimen was blood. This chain joins TRBV10-3 and TRBJ2-3; 7 bases fit TRBD1. The receptor comes from a middle-aged man in good health. The CDR3: CATTDRTDTDTQYF. CDR3 in DNA: TGTGCCACGACGGACAGGACGGACACAGATACGCAGTATTTT.